The rows below give T cell receptor beta chains drawn from one sample of a study of blood T cell repertoires in COVID-19. TCRdb's copy holds only in-frame clones and misses some; the assay was immunoSEQ multiplex PCR. The sample yields 150,000 to 200,000 clones, approximately 92% seen once. Material for sequencing was peripheral blood. These receptors came from a man aged 30-40 years with COVID-19, enrolled during active disease. Both conserved end residues are part of each CDR3. Fields, in order: D gene, clone size, V gene, J gene, CDR3 protein, CDR3 DNA. D genes are given only for firm matches. For some rows the clone size is stated as once, few or many, or as a class when expanded; others skip it.

>.|once|TRBV5-1|TRBJ2-1
CASSLVQTNEQFF
TGCGCCAGCAGCTTGGTACAGACGAATGAGCAGTTCTTC
>.|few|TRBV5-1|TRBJ2-2
CASSSGGGQGHNTGELFF
TGCGCCAGCAGCTCGGGAGGGGGACAGGGTCATAACACCGGGGAGCTGTTTTTT
>.|.|TRBV19|TRBJ1-5
CASSRQADQPQHF
TGTGCCAGTAGTCGACAGGCGGATCAGCCCCAGCATTTT
>TRBD1|once|TRBV27|TRBJ2-7
CASSSGQGAAEQYF
TGTGCCAGCAGCTCGGGACAGGGGGCTGCCGAGCAGTACTTC
>TRBD2|.|TRBV7-9|TRBJ2-5
CASSLLTLAGGPQETQYF
TGTGCCAGCAGCCTACTAACCTTAGCGGGGGGGCCCCAAGAGACCCAGTACTTC
>.|once|TRBV6-5|TRBJ1-5
CASRSTGLGNQPQHF
TGTGCCAGCAGGTCTACAGGGCTCGGCAATCAGCCCCAGCATTTT
>TRBD1|once|TRBV5-1|TRBJ2-1
CASSLSRGNEQFF
TGCGCCAGCAGCTTGAGCAGGGGGAATGAGCAGTTCTTC
>TRBD1|.|TRBV10-3|TRBJ1-2
CAISERGTGVGYTF
TGTGCCATCAGTGAAAGGGGGACAGGGGTTGGCTACACCTTC
>.|.|TRBV21-1|TRBJ2-2
CASSSTDANTGELFF
TGTGCCAGCAGCTCCACAGACGCGAACACCGGGGAGCTGTTTTTT
>.|.|TRBV19|TRBJ1-5
CASSIGRTVLRWNQPQHF
TGTGCCAGTAGTATAGGCCGGACAGTCCTCAGATGGAATCAGCCCCAGCATTTT
>TRBD2|.|TRBV4-1|TRBJ2-3
CASSHERGVVTDTQYF
TGCGCCAGCAGCCACGAGCGGGGGGTGGTTACAGATACGCAGTATTTT
>.|.|TRBV4-2|TRBJ2-5
CASSQQGSGETQYF
TGTGCCAGCAGCCAGCAGGGTTCTGGAGAGACCCAGTACTTC
>TRBD1|.|TRBV19|TRBJ1-1
CASIRTGRMNTEAFF
TGTGCCAGTATCAGGACAGGGCGAATGAACACTGAAGCTTTCTTT
>.|once|TRBV10-3|TRBJ1-5
CAIAARLNQPQHF
TGTGCCATCGCGGCCAGACTAAATCAGCCCCAGCATTTT
>TRBD2|.|TRBV7-2|TRBJ2-1
CASSAGLATYNEQFF
TGTGCCAGCAGCGCGGGACTAGCGACATACAATGAGCAGTTCTTC
>TRBD2|few|TRBV6-6|TRBJ2-5
CASLRAGETQYF
TGTGCCAGCTTGCGAGCGGGGGAGACCCAGTACTTC
>TRBD1|.|TRBV2|TRBJ2-3
CASRTGSTDTQYF
TGTGCCAGCAGGACAGGGTCGACAGATACGCAGTATTTT
>TRBD1|.|TRBV30|TRBJ1-2
CAWDRGPHYGYTF
TGTGCCTGGGACAGGGGGCCGCACTATGGCTACACCTTC
>.|.|TRBV2|TRBJ1-1
CASSETYDRNEAFF
TGTGCCAGCAGTGAAACCTATGACAGGAATGAAGCTTTCTTT
>TRBD1|.|TRBV4-3|TRBJ2-1
CASSQDRWTGSYNEQFF
TGCGCCAGCAGCCAAGATCGATGGACAGGCTCCTACAATGAGCAGTTCTTC
>.|.|TRBV19|TRBJ2-3
CASKGLTVDTQYF
TGTGCCAGTAAAGGACTGACGGTGGATACGCAGTATTTT
>TRBD2|.|TRBV6-6|TRBJ2-1
CASKTSGIVNEQFF
TGTGCCAGCAAGACTAGCGGGATAGTAAATGAGCAGTTCTTC
>.|.|TRBV9|TRBJ2-7
CASRGPSSYEQYF
TGTGCCAGCCGAGGTCCTAGCTCCTACGAGCAGTACTTC
>.|.|TRBV18|TRBJ2-6
CASSPPSGSGANVLTF
TGTGCCAGCTCACCACCGTCGGGCTCTGGGGCCAACGTCCTGACTTTC
>TRBD1|.|TRBV29-1|TRBJ1-2
CSVEVQGAYYGYTF
TGCAGCGTTGAAGTACAGGGGGCTTACTATGGCTACACCTTC
>.|.|TRBV21-1|TRBJ1-5
CASSKAHQGGNNQPQHF
TGTGCCAGCAGCAAAGCGCATCAGGGTGGAAACAATCAGCCCCAGCATTTT
>TRBD2|.|TRBV30|TRBJ2-1
CAWSVTSGHFF
TGTGCCTGGAGTGTAACTAGCGGGCATTTCTTC
>.|once|TRBV4-3|TRBJ2-7
CASSQAVLYEQYF
TGCGCCAGCAGCCAGGCGGTCCTCTACGAGCAGTACTTC
>TRBD2|few|TRBV19|TRBJ2-1
CASSIDRTSGSSDEQFF
TGTGCCAGTAGTATAGATAGGACTAGCGGGAGTAGCGATGAGCAGTTCTTC